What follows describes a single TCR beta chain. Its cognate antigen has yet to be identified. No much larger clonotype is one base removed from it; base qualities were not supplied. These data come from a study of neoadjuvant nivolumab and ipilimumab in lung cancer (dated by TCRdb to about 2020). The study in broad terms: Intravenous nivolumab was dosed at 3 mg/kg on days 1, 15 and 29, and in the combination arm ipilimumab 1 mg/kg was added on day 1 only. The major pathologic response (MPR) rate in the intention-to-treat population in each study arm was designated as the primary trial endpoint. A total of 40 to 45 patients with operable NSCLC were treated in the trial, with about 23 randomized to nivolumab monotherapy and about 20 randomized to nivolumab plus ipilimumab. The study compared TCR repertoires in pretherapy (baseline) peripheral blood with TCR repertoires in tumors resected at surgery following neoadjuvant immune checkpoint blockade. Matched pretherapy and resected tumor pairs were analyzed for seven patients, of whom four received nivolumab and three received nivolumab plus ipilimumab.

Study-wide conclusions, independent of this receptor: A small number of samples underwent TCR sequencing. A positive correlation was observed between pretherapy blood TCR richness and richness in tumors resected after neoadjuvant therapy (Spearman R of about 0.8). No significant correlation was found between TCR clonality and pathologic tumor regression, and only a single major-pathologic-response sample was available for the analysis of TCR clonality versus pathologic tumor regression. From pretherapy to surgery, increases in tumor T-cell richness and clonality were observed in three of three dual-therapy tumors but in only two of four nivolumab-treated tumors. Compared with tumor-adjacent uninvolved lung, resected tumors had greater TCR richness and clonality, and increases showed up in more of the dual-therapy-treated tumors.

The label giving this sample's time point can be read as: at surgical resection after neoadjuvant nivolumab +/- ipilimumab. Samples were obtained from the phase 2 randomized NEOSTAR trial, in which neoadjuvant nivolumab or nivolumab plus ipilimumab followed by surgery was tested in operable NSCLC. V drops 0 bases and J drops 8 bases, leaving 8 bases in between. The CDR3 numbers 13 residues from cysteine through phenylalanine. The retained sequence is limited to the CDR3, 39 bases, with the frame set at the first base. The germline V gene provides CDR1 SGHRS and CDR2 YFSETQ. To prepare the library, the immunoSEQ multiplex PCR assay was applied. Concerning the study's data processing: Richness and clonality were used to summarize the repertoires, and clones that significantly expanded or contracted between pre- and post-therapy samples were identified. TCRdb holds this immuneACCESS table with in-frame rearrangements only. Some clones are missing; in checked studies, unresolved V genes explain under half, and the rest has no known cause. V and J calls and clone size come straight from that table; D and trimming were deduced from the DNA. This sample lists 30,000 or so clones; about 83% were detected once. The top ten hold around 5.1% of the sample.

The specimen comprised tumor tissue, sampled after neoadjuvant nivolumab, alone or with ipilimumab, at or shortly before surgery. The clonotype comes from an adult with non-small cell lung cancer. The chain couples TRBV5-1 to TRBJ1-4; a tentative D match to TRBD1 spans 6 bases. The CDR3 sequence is CASSLGQGEKLFF. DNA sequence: TGCGCCAGCAGCTTGGGGCAGGGGGAAAAACTGTTTTTT.